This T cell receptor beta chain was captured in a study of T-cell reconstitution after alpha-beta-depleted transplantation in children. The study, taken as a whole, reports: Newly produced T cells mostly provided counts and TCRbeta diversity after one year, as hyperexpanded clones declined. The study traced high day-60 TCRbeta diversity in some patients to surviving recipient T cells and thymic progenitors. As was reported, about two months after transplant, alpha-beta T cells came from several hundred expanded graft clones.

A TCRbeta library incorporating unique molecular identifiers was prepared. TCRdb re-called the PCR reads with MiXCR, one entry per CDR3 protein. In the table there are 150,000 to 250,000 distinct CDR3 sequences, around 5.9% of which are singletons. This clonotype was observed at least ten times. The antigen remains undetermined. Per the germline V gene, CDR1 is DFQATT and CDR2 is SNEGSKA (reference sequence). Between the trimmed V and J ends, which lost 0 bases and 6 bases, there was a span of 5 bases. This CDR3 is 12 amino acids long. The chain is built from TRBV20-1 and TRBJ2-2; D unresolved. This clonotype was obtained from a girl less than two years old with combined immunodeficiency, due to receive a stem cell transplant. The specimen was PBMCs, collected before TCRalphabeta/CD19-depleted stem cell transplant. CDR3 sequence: CSARDRSGELFF. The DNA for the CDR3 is TGCAGTGCTAGAGATCGGTCCGGGGAGCTGTTTTTT.